This record covers a single TCR beta chain. The antigen remains undetermined. Amplified TCR beta CDR3 regions came from RNA transcripts. The HTBI primer set was used in a first-round RT-PCR of the TCR CDR3. Each CDR3 protein gets one entry after TCRdb re-called the multiplex PCR reads with MiXCR. The table lists about 840,000 distinct CDR3 sequences, 35% to 45% of them singletons, with over 8% in the top ten. Trimming took 0 bases from V and 0 from J, leaving 12 bases between them. This CDR3 contains 17 residues. Germline V gene sequence: CDR1 LGHNA, CDR2 YNFKEQ. A patient was excluded if there was uncontrolled infection, other autoimmune disease, pregnancy or lactation. For the diagnoses, clinical symptoms, serum thyroxine and TRAb, thyroid ultrasound and orbital computed tomography were used. These data come from a study of T cells in Graves' hyperthyroidism and ophthalmopathy. The study, taken as a whole, reports: Blood samples included most of the expanded thyroid clonotypes exceeding 0.001.

This sequence was found in a man aged 18 to 30 with Graves' hyperthyroidism. The chain is built from TRBV4-2 and TRBJ1-3, with D possibly being TRBD1 (5 bases). The specimen was blood. CDR3 sequence (DNA): TGTGCCAGCAGCCAAGATTGGGGGGACTCCTCTGGAAACACCATATATTTT. Translating it yields CASSQDWGDSSGNTIYF.